This T cell receptor (beta chain) was sequenced in a study of blood T cell repertoires in COVID-19. Background on the study: Collection of acute and convalescent COVID-19 samples took place in the United States, Italy and Spain. Sample material is recorded as cDNA or gDNA derived from T cells, B-cell-depleted T cells, or PBMCs.

Trimming left V 4 bases short and J 2 bases short, with 9 bases between. From germline, CDR1 is KGHSY and CDR2 FQNENV. The CDR3 consists of 15 residues. Profiled with immunoSEQ multiplex PCR; TCRdb holds only in-frame clones, not every one. The data hold roughly 70,000 clones, with around 70% observed a single time. The sample comprised peripheral blood. The chain is built from TRBV16 and TRBJ1-6; D not certain. This clonotype originated in a man between 65 and 85 years old with acute or convalescent COVID-19. CDR3 region: CASSRTGTYNSPLHF. In DNA form, the CDR3 reads TGTGCCAGCAGCCGTACCGGGACCTATAATTCACCCCTCCACTTT. The variable domain in full, completed from reference TRBV16 and TRBJ1-6, reads GEEVAQTPKHLVRGEGQKAKLYCAPIKGHSYVFWYQQVLKNEFKFLISFQNENVFDETGMPKERFSAKCLPNSPCSLEIQATKLEDSAVYFCASSRTGTYNSPLHFGNGTRLTVT.